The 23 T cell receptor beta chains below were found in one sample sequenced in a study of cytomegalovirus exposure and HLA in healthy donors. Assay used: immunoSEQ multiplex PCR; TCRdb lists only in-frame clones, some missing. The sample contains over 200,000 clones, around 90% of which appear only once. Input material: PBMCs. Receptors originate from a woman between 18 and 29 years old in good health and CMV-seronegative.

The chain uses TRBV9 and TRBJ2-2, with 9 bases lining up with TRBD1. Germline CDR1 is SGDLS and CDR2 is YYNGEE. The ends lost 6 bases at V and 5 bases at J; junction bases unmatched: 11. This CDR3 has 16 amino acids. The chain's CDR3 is CASMGRTGVNTGELFF. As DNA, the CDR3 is TGTGCCAGCATGGGACGGACAGGGGTGAATACCGGGGAGCTGTTTTTT.

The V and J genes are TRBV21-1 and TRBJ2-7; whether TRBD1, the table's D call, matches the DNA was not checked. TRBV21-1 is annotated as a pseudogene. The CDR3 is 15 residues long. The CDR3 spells CASSKAVRDCHEQYV. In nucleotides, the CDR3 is TGTGCCAGCAGCAAAGCGGTCAGGGATTGCCACGAGCAGTACGTC.

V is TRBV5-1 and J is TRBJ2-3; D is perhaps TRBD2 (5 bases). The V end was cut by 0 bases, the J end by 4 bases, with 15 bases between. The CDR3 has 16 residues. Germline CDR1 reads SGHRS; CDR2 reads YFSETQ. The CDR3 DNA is TGCGCCAGCAGCTTGGGGATAGCGTTCTTCCCAGATACGCAGTATTTT. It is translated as CASSLGIAFFPDTQYF. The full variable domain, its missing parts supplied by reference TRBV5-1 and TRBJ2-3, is KAGVTQTPRYLIKTRGQQVTLSCSPISGHRSVSWYQQTPGQGLQFLFEYFSETQRNKGNFPGRFSGRQFSNSRSEMNVSTLELGDSALYLCASSLGIAFFPDTQYFGPGTRLTVL.

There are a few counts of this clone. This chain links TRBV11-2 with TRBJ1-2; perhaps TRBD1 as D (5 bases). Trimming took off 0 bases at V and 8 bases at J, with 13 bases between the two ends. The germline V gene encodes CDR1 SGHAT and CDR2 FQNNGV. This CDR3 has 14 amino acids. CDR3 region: CASSLDGWGDGYTF. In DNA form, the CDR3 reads TGTGCCAGCAGCTTAGACGGGTGGGGGGACGGCTACACCTTC.

The CDR3 sequence: CASSGPVGREELFF. The CDR3 DNA is TGTGCCAGCAGTGGACCCGTGGGGCGCGAGGAGCTGTTTTTT. This chain links TRBV2 with TRBJ2-2; D might be TRBD1 (5 bases). The germline gives CDR1 SNHLY, CDR2 FYNNEI. V shed 4 bases and J shed 10 bases, with 16 bases lying between them. This CDR3 has 14 residues.

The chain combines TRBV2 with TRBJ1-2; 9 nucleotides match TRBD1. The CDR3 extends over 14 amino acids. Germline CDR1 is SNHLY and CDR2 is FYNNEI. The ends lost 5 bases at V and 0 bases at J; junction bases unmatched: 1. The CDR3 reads CASSRTGANYGYTF. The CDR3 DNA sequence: TGTGCCAGCAGTCGGACAGGGGCTAACTATGGCTACACCTTC.

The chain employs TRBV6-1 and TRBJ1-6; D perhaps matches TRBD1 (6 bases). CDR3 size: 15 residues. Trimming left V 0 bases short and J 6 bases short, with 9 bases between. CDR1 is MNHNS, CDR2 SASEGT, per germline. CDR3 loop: CASSEAGAPNSPLHF. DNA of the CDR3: TGTGCCAGCAGTGAAGCGGGGGCTCCTAATTCACCCCTCCACTTT.

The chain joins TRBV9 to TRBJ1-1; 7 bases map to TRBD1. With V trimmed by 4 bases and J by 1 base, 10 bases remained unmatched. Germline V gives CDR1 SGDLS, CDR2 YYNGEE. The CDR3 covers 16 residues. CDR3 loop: CASSPPRQGPNTEAFF. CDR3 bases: TGTGCCAGCAGCCCACCCCGACAGGGTCCGAACACTGAAGCTTTCTTT.

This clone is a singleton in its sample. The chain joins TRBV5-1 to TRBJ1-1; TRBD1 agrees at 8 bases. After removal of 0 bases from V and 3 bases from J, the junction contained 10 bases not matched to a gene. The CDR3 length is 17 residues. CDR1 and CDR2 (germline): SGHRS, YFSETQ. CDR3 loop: CASSLGLYRGRDTEAFF. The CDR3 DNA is TGCGCCAGCAGCTTGGGGCTCTACAGGGGGAGGGACACTGAAGCTTTCTTT.

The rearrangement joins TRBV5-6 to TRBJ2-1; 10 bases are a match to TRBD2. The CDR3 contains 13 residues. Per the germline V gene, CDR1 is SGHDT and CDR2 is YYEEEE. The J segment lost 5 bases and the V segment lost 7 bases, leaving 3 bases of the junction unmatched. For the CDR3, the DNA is TGTGCCAGCGTTCTAGCGGGGGACAATGAGCAGTTCTTC. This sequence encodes CASVLAGDNEQFF.

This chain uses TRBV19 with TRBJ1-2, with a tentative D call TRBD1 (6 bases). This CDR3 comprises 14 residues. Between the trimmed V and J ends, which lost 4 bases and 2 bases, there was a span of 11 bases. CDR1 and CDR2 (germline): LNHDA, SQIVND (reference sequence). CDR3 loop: CASSTLDSNYGYTF. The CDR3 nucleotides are TGTGCCAGTAGTACTTTGGACAGCAACTATGGCTACACCTTC.

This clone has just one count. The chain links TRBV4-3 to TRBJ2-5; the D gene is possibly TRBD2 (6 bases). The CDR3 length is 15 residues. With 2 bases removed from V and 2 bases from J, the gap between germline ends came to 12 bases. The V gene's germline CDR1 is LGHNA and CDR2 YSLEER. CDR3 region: CASSQNPGDQETQYF. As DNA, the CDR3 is TGCGCCAGCAGCCAAAACCCGGGAGATCAAGAGACCCAGTACTTC.

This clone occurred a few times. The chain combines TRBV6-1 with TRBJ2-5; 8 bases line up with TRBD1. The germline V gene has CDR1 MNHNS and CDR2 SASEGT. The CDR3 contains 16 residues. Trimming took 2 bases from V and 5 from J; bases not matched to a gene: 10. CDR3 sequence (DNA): TGTGCCAGCAGTGAAAACGCCGGGACAGGTAGTGAGACCCAGTACTTC. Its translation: CASSENAGTGSETQYF.

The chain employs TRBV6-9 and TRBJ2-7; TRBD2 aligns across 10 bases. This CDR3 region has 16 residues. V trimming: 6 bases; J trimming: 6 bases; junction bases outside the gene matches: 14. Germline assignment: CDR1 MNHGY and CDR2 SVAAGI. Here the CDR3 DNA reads TGTGCCAGCAGGGGCGAGGTTTTGCTAGCGGGGGCCGAGCAGTACTTC. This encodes CASRGEVLLAGAEQYF.

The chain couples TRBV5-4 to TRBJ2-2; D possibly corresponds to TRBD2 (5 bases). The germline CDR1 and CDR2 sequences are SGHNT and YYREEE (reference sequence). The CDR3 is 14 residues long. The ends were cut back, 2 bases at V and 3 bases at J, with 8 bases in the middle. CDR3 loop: CASSFIGDTGELFF. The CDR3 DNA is TGTGCCAGCAGCTTTATCGGGGACACCGGGGAGCTGTTTTTT.

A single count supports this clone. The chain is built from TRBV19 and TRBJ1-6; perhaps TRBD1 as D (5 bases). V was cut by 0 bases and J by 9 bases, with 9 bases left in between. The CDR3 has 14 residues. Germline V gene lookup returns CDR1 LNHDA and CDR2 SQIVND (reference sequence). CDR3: CASSIDRGISPLHF. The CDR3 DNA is TGTGCCAGTAGTATAGACCGGGGGATTTCACCCCTCCACTTT.

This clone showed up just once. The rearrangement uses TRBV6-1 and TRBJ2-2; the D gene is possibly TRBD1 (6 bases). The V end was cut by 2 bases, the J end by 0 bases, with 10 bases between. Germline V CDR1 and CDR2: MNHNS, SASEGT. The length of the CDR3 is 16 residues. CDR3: CASSETGTTNTGELFF. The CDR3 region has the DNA TGTGCCAGCAGTGAAACCGGGACAACGAACACCGGGGAGCTGTTTTTT.

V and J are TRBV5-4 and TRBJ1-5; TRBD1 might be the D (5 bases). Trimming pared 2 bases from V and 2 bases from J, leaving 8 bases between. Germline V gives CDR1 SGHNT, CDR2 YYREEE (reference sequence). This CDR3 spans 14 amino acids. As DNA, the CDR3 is TGTGCCAGCAGCTTCCAGGGTGGCAATCAGCCCCAGCATTTT. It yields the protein CASSFQGGNQPQHF. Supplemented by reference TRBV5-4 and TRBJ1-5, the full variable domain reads ETGVTQSPTHLIKTRGQQVTLRCSSQSGHNTVSWYQQALGQGPQFIFQYYREEENGRGNFPPRFSGLQFPNYSSELNVNALELDDSALYLCASSFQGGNQPQHFGDGTRLSIL.

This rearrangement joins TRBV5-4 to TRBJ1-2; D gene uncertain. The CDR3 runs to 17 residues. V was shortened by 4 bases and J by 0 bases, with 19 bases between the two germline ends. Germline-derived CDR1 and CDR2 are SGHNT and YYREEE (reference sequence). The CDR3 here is CASSPVEVSPTNYGYTF. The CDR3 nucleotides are TGTGCCAGCAGCCCCGTTGAGGTATCGCCTACTAACTATGGCTACACCTTC.

DNA of the CDR3: TGTGCCAGCAGTTTAGAGGGTCTAGCCAAAAACATTCAGTACTTC. This gives the protein CASSLEGLAKNIQYF. This chain joins TRBV27 and TRBJ2-4; D is perhaps TRBD2 (5 bases). The CDR3 spans 15 residues. Trimming removed 2 bases at V and 0 bases at J, with 8 bases between. Germline-derived CDR1 and CDR2 are MNHEY and SMNVEV (reference sequence).

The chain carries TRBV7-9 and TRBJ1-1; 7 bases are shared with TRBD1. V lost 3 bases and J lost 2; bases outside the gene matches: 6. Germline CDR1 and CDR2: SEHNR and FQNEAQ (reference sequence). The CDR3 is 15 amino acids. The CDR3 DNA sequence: TGTGCCAGCAGCTTTCCGGGACAGACAAACACTGAAGCTTTCTTT. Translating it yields CASSFPGQTNTEAFF.

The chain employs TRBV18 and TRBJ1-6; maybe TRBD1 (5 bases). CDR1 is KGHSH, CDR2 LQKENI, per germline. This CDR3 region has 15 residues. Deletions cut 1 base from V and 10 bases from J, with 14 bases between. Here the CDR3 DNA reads TGTGCCAGCTCACCACGCCCCATAAGGACATCACCCCTCCACTTT. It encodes CASSPRPIRTSPLHF.

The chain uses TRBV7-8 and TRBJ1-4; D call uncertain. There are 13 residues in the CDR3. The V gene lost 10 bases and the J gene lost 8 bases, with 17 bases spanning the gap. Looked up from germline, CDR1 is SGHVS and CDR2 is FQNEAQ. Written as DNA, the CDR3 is TGTGCCACCAAAAGCGAGCTGAGAGAAAAACTGTTTTTT. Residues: CATKSELREKLFF.